Listed below are T cell receptor beta chains from one sample, sequenced in a study of T cells in Graves' hyperthyroidism and ophthalmopathy. Using its own MiXCR run on the multiplex PCR reads, TCRdb lists one record per CDR3 protein. The sample carries under 450,000 distinct CDR3 sequences, about 17% recorded once. Material: blood. Receptors were obtained from a woman under 40 with Graves' hyperthyroidism that later progressed to Graves' ophthalmopathy. Each CDR3 is given with its conserved first and last residue. The D gene is left open where the match is weak. Size values are once, few and many counts, or a class for expanded clones, and some rows have none.

size	V	length	D	J	CDR3	DNA
.	TRBV12-3/TRBV12-4	12	.	TRBJ1-2	CASSLGKYGYTF	TGTGCCAGCAGTTTAGGGAAATATGGCTACACCTTC
many	TRBV25-1	15	.	TRBJ2-3	CASSETASSADTQYF	TGTGCCAGCAGTGAAACGGCGTCCAGCGCAGATACGCAGTATTTT
many	TRBV4-1	17	TRBD2	TRBJ2-1	CASSQDPGLAAYNEQFF	TGCGCCAGCAGCCAAGATCCGGGACTAGCGGCCTACAATGAGCAGTTCTTC
many	TRBV9	14	.	TRBJ1-2	CASSVGLGHLNYTF	TGTGCCAGCAGCGTAGGGTTGGGACACCTAAACTACACCTTC
.	TRBV20-1	13	.	TRBJ2-5	CSALGQSKETQYF	TGCAGTGCCCTAGGACAATCCAAGGAGACCCAGTACTTC
many	TRBV18	13	.	TRBJ1-1	CASSPGMNTEAFF	TGTGCCAGCTCACCTGGTATGAACACTGAAGCTTTCTTT
many	TRBV7-9	17	TRBD2	TRBJ2-1	CASSPGLAGTPYNEQFF	TGTGCCAGCAGCCCGGGACTAGCGGGGACACCTTACAATGAGCAGTTCTTC
few	TRBV3-1	16	.	TRBJ2-5	CASSQEEGDYYWTQYF	TGTGCCAGCAGCCAAGAGGAGGGGGACTACTATTGGACCCAGTACTTC
many	TRBV12-3/TRBV12-4	13	.	TRBJ1-6	CASSLAANSPLHF	TGTGCCAGCAGTTTAGCCGCCAATTCACCCCTCCACTTT
.	TRBV29-1	16	.	TRBJ1-2	CSVEEVKRTANYGYTF	TGCAGCGTTGAAGAGGTTAAGAGGACGGCGAACTATGGCTACACCTTC
few	TRBV5-1	14	.	TRBJ1-1	CASSAGHLNTEAFF	TGCGCCAGCAGCGCCGGACATTTGAACACTGAAGCTTTCTTT
many	TRBV27	15	.	TRBJ2-3	CASSPWTGSVDTQYF	TGTGCCAGCAGTCCCTGGACGGGGTCTGTGGATACGCAGTATTTT
once	TRBV6-5	14	.	TRBJ2-2	CASSYGENTGELFF	TGTGCCAGCAGTTATGGGGAGAACACCGGGGAGCTGTTTTTT
many	TRBV2	13	.	TRBJ1-1	CASSPQMNTEAFF	TGTGCCAGCAGTCCGCAGATGAACACTGAAGCTTTCTTT
.	TRBV15	17	TRBD2	TRBJ2-2	CATSRKRLAGVSGELFF	TGTGCCACCAGCAGGAAGAGACTAGCGGGGGTGAGCGGGGAGCTGTTTTTT